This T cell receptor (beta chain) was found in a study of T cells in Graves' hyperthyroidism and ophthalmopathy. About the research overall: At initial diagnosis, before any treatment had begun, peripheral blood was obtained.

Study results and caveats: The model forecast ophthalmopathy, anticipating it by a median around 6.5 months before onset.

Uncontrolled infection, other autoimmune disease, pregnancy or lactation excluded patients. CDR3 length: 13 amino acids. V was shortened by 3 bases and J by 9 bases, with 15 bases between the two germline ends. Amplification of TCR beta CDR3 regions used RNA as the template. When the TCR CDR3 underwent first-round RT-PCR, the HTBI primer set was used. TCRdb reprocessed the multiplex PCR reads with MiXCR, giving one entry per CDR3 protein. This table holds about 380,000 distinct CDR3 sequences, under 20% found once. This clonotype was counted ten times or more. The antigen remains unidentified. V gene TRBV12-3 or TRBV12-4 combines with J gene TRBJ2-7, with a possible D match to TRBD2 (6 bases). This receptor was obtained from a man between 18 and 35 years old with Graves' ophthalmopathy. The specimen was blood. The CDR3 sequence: CASSLAGPRVQYF. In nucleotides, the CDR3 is TGTGCCAGCAGTTTGGCGGGACCGCGGGTGCAGTACTTC.